What follows is one T cell receptor (beta chain) and its context. TCRdb re-called the 5' RACE reads and gives one entry per CDR3 protein, without DNA. The sample has hundreds of thousands of distinct CDR3 sequences. Germline CDR1 reads SQVTM; CDR2 reads ANQGSEA. The CDR3 runs 15 residues. The data are from a study of T cells expressing NK-cell markers. The V call is TRBV29-1, the J call TRBJ1-1; with no DNA, the TCRdb D assignment of TRBD1 cannot be verified. Sequenced input: blood T cells: a sorted CD56 or NKG2C T cell subset, CD4+ or CD8+ T cells, or bulk PBMC T cells (not recorded which). The receptor was isolated from a woman between 18 and 70 years old in good health. Here the CDR3 reads CSAEHRGRGNTEAFF.